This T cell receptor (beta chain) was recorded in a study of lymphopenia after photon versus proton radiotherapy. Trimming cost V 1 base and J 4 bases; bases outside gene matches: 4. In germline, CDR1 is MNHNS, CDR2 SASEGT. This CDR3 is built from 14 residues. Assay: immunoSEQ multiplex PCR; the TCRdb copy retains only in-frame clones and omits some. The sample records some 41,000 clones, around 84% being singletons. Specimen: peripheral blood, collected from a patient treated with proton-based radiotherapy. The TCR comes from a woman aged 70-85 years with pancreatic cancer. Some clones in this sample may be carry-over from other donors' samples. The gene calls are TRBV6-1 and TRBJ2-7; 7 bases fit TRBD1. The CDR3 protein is CASSEVQGPYEQYF. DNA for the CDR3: TGTGCCAGCAGTGAAGTACAGGGGCCTTACGAGCAGTACTTC.